This entry lists 19 T cell receptor beta chains sequenced from one sample in a study of CD8+ T cells in alopecia areata. Regarding treatment: oral pan-JAK inhibitor, 5-10 mg twice daily. Extracted RNA was reverse transcribed into cDNA, the sequencing template. The assay was immunoSEQ multiplex PCR, and TCRdb's table has in-frame clones only and misses some. The sample lists approximately 170,000 clones, less than 70% occurring once. This sample comprised CD4+ T cells sorted from blood, obtained at week 24, from a patient treated with tofacitinib. The source of these receptors is a human donor with alopecia areata.

This clone has only a few counts. The chain couples TRBV29-1 to TRBJ2-5; 7 bases line up with TRBD1. The trim removed 5 bases at V and 2 bases at J, leaving 11 bases unmatched. This CDR3 region has 15 residues. Germline CDR1 is SQVTM and CDR2 is ANQGSEA. CDR3 region: CSVTSGQIQQETQYF. CDR3 nucleotide sequence: TGCAGCGTTACATCGGGACAGATACAACAAGAGACCCAGTACTTC. The entire variable domain, with the rest obtained from reference TRBV29-1 and TRBJ2-5, is as follows: SAVISQKPSRDICQRGTSLTIQCQVDSQVTMMFWYRQQPGQSLTLIATANQGSEATYESGFVIDKFPISRPNLTFSTLTVSNMSPEDSSIYLCSVTSGQIQQETQYFGPGTRLLVL.

This clone was picked up a small number of times. The chain uses TRBV30 and TRBJ1-3; 7 bases line up with TRBD1. V was pared by 3 bases and J by 0 bases, with 5 bases of the junction left unmatched. CDR1 and CDR2 from the germline V gene are GTSNPN and SVGIG (reference sequence). The CDR3 spans 15 residues. CDR3 residues: CAWSGGTVSGNTIYF. The CDR3 coding sequence is TGTGCCTGGAGCGGAGGGACAGTCTCTGGAAACACCATATATTTT.

In its sample, this clone was seen a few times. The V and J genes are TRBV29-1 and TRBJ2-3, with D unresolved. V was clipped by 4 bases and J by 2 bases, with 10 bases between them. Germline V gene sequence: CDR1 SQVTM, CDR2 ANQGSEA. The CDR3 sequence is 13 residues long. In DNA form, the CDR3 reads TGCAGCGTTGGTTTAATCAACACAGATACGCAGTATTTT. It encodes CSVGLINTDTQYF.

A note on this clone: Other DNA sequences from this sample encode an identical CDR3 as well. V gene TRBV18 combines with J gene TRBJ2-5, with D hard to call. The germline CDR1 and CDR2 sequences are KGHSH and LQKENI. This CDR3 spans 12 amino acids. V lost 6 bases and J 1 base, leaving 6 bases between the germline ends. The CDR3: CASSPTQETQYF. The CDR3 DNA reads TGTGCCAGCTCTCCGACCCAAGAGACCCAGTACTTC.

The rearrangement uses TRBV29-1 and TRBJ2-7; 8 bases fit TRBD1. CDR3 length: 17 residues. Germline V gives CDR1 SQVTM, CDR2 ANQGSEA. V was pared by 1 base and J by 7 bases, with 18 bases of the junction left unmatched. The CDR3 coding sequence is TGCAGCGTTGAAGGGGGGACCCGTGGACAGGGATCAGGAGAGCAGTACTTC. It codes for CSVEGGTRGQGSGEQYF.

This sequence joins TRBV11-3 and TRBJ2-3; 11 positions agree with TRBD2. The CDR3 is 17 residues long. The germline V gene has CDR1 SGHNT and CDR2 YENEEA. V shed 2 bases and J 0 bases; nucleotides not matched to a gene: 4. The CDR3 region is CASSLTSGGLSTDTQYF. For the CDR3, the DNA is TGTGCCAGCAGCTTAACTAGCGGGGGTCTCAGCACAGATACGCAGTATTTT.

Concerning this clone itself: The junction departs from germline at one end; a sequencing error may be responsible. This chain links TRBV30 with TRBJ1-4; D unclear. Germline V lookup: CDR1 GTSNPN, CDR2 SVGIG (reference sequence). The length of the CDR3 is 14 residues. The chain's CDR3 is CAWSGERQDEKLFF. The CDR3 DNA is TGTGCCTGGAGTGGGGAGAGGCAGGATGAAAAGCTGTTTTTT.

This chain joins TRBV29-1 and TRBJ1-2, with unresolved D. Germline CDR1 SQVTM, CDR2 ANQGSEA. The CDR3 extends over 11 amino acids. V lost 7 bases to trimming and J lost 1 base, with 7 bases between them. The CDR3 DNA reads as TGCAGCGGGCAGATTAACTATGGCTACACCTTC. Amino acid sequence: CSGQINYGYTF.

This sequence joins TRBV29-1 and TRBJ1-5, with D hard to call. V lost 2 bases, J lost 7 bases, and 12 bases lay in between. CDR3 length: 13 amino acids. Germline values: CDR1 SQVTM, CDR2 ANQGSEA. Written as DNA, the CDR3 is TGCAGCGTTGAATTTTGGTGGGTGCAGCCCCAGCATTTT. Its translation: CSVEFWWVQPQHF.

The table lists this clone with a few counts. The chain combines TRBV7-9 with TRBJ1-2, with unresolved D. The CDR3 consists of 11 residues. CDR1 is SEHNR, CDR2 FQNEAQ, per germline (reference sequence). V was cut by 1 base and J by 5 bases, with 2 bases left in between. For the CDR3, the DNA is TGTGCCAGCAGCTTAGAATATGGCTACACCTTC. Protein product: CASSLEYGYTF.

This clone was recorded a few times. The genes are TRBV19 and TRBJ1-1; no firm D call. Deletions cut 7 bases from V and 1 base from J, with 10 bases between. Germline values: CDR1 LNHDA, CDR2 SQIVND (reference sequence). The CDR3 length is 13 residues. CDR3 bases: TGTGCCAGTATACAGCGGCCGAACACTGAAGCTTTCTTT. Protein: CASIQRPNTEAFF. Full variable domain (rest looked up from reference TRBV19 and TRBJ1-1): DGGITQSPKYLFRKEGQNVTLSCEQNLNHDAMYWYRQDPGQGLRLIYYSQIVNDFQKGDIAEGYSVSREKKESFPLTVTSAQKNPTAFYLCASIQRPNTEAFFGQGTRLTVV.

The genes are TRBV27 and TRBJ1-1; the D gene is possibly TRBD1 (6 bases). This CDR3 has 12 amino acids. CDR1 is MNHEY, CDR2 SMNVEV, per germline (reference sequence). Trimming took off 2 bases at V and 10 bases at J, with 11 bases between the two ends. Written as DNA, the CDR3 is TGTGCCAGCAGTTTACAAGGGGGTACAGCTTTCTTT. This encodes CASSLQGGTAFF.

The gene calls are TRBV6-1 and TRBJ1-5; D is ambiguous. V lost 3 bases, J lost 12 bases, and 9 bases lay in between. The germline V gene encodes CDR1 MNHNS and CDR2 SASEGT. The CDR3 is 11 residues long. The CDR3 region is CASSDGSLQHF. The CDR3 bases are TGTGCCAGCAGTGACGGGTCGCTCCAGCATTTT.

The chain combines TRBV27 with TRBJ1-1; the D gene is possibly TRBD1 (5 bases). Looked up from germline, CDR1 is MNHEY and CDR2 is SMNVEV (reference sequence). The CDR3 totals 14 residues. Trimming took off 5 bases at V and 5 bases at J, with 15 bases between the two ends. The CDR3 is CASSAGLGETEAFF. In DNA form, the CDR3 reads TGTGCCAGCAGTGCGGGGCTCGGGGAGACTGAAGCTTTCTTT.

This clone was observed a few times. V is TRBV2 and J is TRBJ2-2; the D gene is possibly TRBD2 (6 bases). Germline V gene sequence: CDR1 SNHLY, CDR2 FYNNEI. The V and J ends lost 3 bases and 6 bases respectively, with 14 bases between them. The CDR3 contains 15 residues. CDR3 amino acids: CASSEAGLGSGELFF. As DNA, the CDR3 is TGTGCCAGCAGTGAGGCGGGGCTAGGGTCCGGGGAGCTGTTTTTT.

The chain employs TRBV30 and TRBJ2-7; D remains unclear. This CDR3 has 11 amino acids. CDR1 is GTSNPN, CDR2 SVGIG, per germline (reference sequence). The V end was cut by 0 bases, the J end by 8 bases, with 8 bases between. CDR3 bases: TGTGCCTGGAGTGTATCGGCGAAGCAGTACTTC. It specifies CAWSVSAKQYF.

V usage is TRBV4-1 and J usage is TRBJ2-3, with D possibly being TRBD2 (6 bases). Germline V gene data show CDR1 as MGHRA and CDR2 as YSYEKL. There are 14 residues in the CDR3. Trimming removed 2 bases at V and 2 bases at J, with 8 bases between. The CDR3 DNA reads as TGCGCCAGCAGCCAACGGCGGGACACAGATACGCAGTATTTT. It is translated as CASSQRRDTDTQYF.

The rearrangement links TRBV5-1 to TRBJ2-5; TRBD1 aligns across 7 bases. The CDR3 runs 14 residues. The germline CDR1 and CDR2 sequences are SGHRS and YFSETQ. Losses at the gene ends were 4 bases for V and 2 bases for J; bases not matched to a gene: 5. CDR3 amino acids: CASSKGQRQETQYF. In DNA form, the CDR3 reads TGCGCCAGCAGCAAGGGACAGCGACAAGAGACCCAGTACTTC. Looking up the rest from reference TRBV5-1 and TRBJ2-5 gives the full variable domain: KAGVTQTPRYLIKTRGQQVTLSCSPISGHRSVSWYQQTPGQGLQFLFEYFSETQRNKGNFPGRFSGRQFSNSRSEMNVSTLELGDSALYLCASSKGQRQETQYFGPGTRLLVL.

The V call is TRBV7-2, the J call TRBJ2-7, with 8 bases aligning to TRBD1. Germline-derived CDR1 and CDR2 are SGHTA and FQGNSA. V lost 2 bases to trimming and J lost 4 bases; unmatched junction nucleotides: 7. This CDR3 has 15 residues. CDR3 nucleotide sequence: TGTGCCAGCAGCTTAAACTACAGGGGGATATACGAGCAGTACTTC. Its translation is CASSLNYRGIYEQYF.